The rows below give T cell receptor beta chains drawn from one sample of a study of blood T cell repertoires in COVID-19. The repertoire was sequenced with immunoSEQ multiplex PCR; TCRdb's copy has only in-frame clones and lacks some. The sample has 300,000 to 450,000 clones, approximately 89% seen once. Specimen: PBMCs or T cells enriched from blood (not recorded which). The receptor set was obtained from a man aged 25-45 years who had recovered from COVID-19. The CDR3 runs from the conserved cysteine through the conserved F or W. Each record gives: clone size, V gene, CDR3 protein. Clone size is given for some rows only: seen once, a few or many times, or a class if the clone is expanded.

.,TRBV28,CASAPAGGANEKLFF
few,TRBV6-5,CASRIPGNTGELFF
.,TRBV7-2,CASSSRTGATNEKLFF
.,TRBV5-6,CASSLPGQLNTEAFF
.,TRBV7-7,CASSFRNYNQPQHF
.,TRBV5-4,CASSWDTSGGFTQYF
.,TRBV10-3,CAIGRQGEANTIYF
few,TRBV27,CASSPRGGGEAFF
.,TRBV2,CASSGTGSQPQHF
.,TRBV2,CASSGPGGGREQYF
.,TRBV19,CASSPAGVYGYTF
.,TRBV29-1,CSAQGLDTEAFF
.,TRBV5-4,CASSQGTGVDTEAFF
.,TRBV19,CASMVPGYGYTF
.,TRBV24-1,CATSDRDSYNEQFF